Described below is a single T cell receptor (beta chain) sequence and its context. The antigen is not known. This specimen belongs to a study of somatic mutations in cytotoxic T cells in rheumatoid arthritis. Across the whole study: Right after diagnosis, and before any treatment had started, patient peripheral blood (roughly 29 ml EDTA) was drawn. Flow sorting of some V beta antibody-stained T cells reached nearly 100% purity, with V beta1+ cells also TCRB-sequenced. Whole-study results and caveats: Neither rheumatoid arthritis patients nor age-matched healthy controls had significantly different CD8+ T-cell clonality from the other group.

The data were produced by immunoSEQ multiplex PCR, yet TCRdb's version contains in-frame clones alone and is incomplete. The profile shows approximately 18,000 clones, roughly 80% of them singletons. The V end was cut by 2 bases, the J end by 7 bases, with 15 bases between. CDR1 LNHDA and CDR2 SQIVND come from the germline V gene (reference sequence). The CDR3 spans 14 residues. The sequence was collected from an adult with rheumatoid arthritis. Sample: CD8+ T cells sorted from blood. The rearrangement links TRBV19 to TRBJ2-7; D is uncertain. CDR3 nucleotides: TGTGCCAGTAGTATAAGTACCGCTTCCCCAGAGCAGTACTTC. It translates to CASSISTASPEQYF.